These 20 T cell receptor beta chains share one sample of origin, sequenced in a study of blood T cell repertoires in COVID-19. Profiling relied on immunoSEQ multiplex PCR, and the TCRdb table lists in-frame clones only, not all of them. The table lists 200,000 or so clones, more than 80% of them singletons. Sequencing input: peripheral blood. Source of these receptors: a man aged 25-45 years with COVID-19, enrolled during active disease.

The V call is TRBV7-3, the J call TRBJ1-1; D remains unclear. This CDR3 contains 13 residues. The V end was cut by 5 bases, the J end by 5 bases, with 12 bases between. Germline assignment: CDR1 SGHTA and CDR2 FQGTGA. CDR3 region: CASSLGGVTEAFF. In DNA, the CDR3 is TGTGCCAGCAGCCTAGGAGGCGTAACTGAAGCTTTCTTT.

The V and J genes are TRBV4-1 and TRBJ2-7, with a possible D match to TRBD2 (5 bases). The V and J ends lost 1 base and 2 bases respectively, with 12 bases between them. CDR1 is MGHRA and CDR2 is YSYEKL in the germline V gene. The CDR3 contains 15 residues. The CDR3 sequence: CASSQGEGRTYEQYF. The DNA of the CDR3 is TGCGCCAGCAGCCAAGGCGAGGGCAGAACCTACGAGCAGTACTTC.

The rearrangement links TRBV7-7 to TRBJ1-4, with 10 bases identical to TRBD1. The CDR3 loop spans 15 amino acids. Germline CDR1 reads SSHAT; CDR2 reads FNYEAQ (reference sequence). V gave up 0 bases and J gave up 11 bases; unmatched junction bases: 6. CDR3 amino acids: CASSLASGQGYKLFF. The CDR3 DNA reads TGTGCCAGCAGCTTAGCGTCGGGACAGGGGTACAAACTGTTTTTT.

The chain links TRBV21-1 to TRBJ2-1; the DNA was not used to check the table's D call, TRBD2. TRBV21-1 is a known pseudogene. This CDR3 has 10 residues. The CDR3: CASSTNEQFF. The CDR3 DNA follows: TGTGCCAGCAGCACGAATGAGCAGTTCTTC.

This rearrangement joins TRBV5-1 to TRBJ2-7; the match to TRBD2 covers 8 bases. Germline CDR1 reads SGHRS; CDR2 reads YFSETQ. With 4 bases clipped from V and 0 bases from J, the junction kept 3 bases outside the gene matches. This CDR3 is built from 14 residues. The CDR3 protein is CASSRGGSSYEQYF. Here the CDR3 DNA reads TGCGCCAGCAGCCGCGGGGGGTCCTCCTACGAGCAGTACTTC.

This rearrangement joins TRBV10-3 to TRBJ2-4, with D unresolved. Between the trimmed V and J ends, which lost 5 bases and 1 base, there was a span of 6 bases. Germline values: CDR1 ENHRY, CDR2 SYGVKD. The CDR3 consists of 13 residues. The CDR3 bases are TGTGCCATCAGTCCCGCGGCCAAAAACATTCAGTACTTC. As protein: CAISPAAKNIQYF.

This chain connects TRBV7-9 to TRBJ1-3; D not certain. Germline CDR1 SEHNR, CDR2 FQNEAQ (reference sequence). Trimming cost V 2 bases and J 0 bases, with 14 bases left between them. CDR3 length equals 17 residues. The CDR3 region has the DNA TGTGCCAGCAGCTTAAGGCGACAAGTCTCCTCTGGAAACACCATATATTTT. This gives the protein CASSLRRQVSSGNTIYF. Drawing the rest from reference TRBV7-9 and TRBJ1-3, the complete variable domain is DTGVSQNPRHKITKRGQNVTFRCDPISEHNRLYWYRQTLGQGPEFLTYFQNEAQLEKSRLLSDRFSAERPKGSFSTLEIQRTEQGDSAMYLCASSLRRQVSSGNTIYFGEGSWLTVV.

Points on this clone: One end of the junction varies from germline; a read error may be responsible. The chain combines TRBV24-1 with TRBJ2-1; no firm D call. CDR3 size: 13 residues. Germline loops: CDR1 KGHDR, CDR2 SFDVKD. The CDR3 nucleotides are TGTGCCACCAGTGATCCTTCCTTCAATGAGCAGTTCTTC. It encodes CATSDPSFNEQFF.

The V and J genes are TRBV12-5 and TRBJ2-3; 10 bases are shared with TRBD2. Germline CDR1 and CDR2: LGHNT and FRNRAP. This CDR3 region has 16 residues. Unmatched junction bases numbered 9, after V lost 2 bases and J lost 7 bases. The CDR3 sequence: CASGLPPAGGPNTQYF. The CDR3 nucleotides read TGTGCTAGTGGTTTGCCACCAGCGGGGGGGCCGAATACGCAGTATTTT.

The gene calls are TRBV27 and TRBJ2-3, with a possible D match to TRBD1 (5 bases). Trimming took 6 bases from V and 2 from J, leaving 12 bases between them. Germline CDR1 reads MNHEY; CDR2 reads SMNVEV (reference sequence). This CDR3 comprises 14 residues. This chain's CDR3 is CASSLDGHTDTQYF. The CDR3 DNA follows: TGTGCCAGCAGCCTTGACGGACACACAGATACGCAGTATTTT.

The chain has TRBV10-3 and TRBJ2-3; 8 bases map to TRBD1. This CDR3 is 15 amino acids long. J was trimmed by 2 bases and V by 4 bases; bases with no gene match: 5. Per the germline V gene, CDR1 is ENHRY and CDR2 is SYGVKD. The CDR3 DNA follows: TGTGCCATCAGTGTTGGGACAGGATACACAGATACGCAGTATTTT. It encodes CAISVGTGYTDTQYF.

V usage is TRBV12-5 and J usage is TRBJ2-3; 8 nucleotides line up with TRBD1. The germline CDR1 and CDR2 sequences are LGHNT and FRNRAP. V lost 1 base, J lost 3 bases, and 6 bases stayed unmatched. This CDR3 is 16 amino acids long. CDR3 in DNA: TGTGCTAGTGGTTTGGGGGCAGGGGGCCTAACAGATACGCAGTATTTT. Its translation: CASGLGAGGLTDTQYF. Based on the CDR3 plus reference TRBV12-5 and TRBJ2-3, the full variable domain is DARVTQTPRHKVTEMGQEVTMRCQPILGHNTVFWYRQTMMQGLELLAYFRNRAPLDDSGMPKDRFSAEMPDATLATLKIQPSEPRDSAVYFCASGLGAGGLTDTQYFGPGTRLTVL.

CDR3 coding DNA: TGTGCCAGTAGTATAACAGGGCCTGGAAACACCATATATTTT. It yields the protein CASSITGPGNTIYF. V is TRBV19 and J is TRBJ1-3; TRBD1 might be the D (6 bases). The CDR3 sequence is 14 residues long. V dropped 2 bases and J dropped 2 bases, with 7 bases sitting between them. CDR1 and CDR2 (germline): LNHDA, SQIVND (reference sequence).

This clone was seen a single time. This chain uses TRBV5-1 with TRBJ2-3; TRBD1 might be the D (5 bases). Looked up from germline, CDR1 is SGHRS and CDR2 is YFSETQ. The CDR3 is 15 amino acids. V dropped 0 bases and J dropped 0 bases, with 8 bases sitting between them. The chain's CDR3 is CASSLAAGSTDTQYF. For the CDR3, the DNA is TGCGCCAGCAGCTTGGCCGCAGGGAGCACAGATACGCAGTATTTT.

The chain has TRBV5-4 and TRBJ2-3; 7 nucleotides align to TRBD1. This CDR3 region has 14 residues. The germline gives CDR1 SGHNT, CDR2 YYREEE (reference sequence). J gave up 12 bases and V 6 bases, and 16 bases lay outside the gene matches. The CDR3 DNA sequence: TGTGCCAGCACCCCTCCTGGACAGGCTTCCGACCAGTATTTT. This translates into CASTPPGQASDQYF.

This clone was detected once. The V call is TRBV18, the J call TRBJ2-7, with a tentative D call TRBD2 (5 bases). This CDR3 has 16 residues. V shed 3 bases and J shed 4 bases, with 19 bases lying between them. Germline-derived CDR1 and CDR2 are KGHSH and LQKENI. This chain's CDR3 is CASSPRVSPGSYEQYF. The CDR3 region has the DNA TGTGCCAGCTCACCGAGGGTAAGCCCCGGCTCTTACGAGCAGTACTTC.

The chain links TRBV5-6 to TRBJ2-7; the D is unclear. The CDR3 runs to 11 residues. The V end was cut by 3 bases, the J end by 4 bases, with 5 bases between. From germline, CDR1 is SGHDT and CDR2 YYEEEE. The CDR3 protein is CASSSFYEQYF. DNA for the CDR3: TGTGCCAGCAGCTCATTTTACGAGCAGTACTTC.

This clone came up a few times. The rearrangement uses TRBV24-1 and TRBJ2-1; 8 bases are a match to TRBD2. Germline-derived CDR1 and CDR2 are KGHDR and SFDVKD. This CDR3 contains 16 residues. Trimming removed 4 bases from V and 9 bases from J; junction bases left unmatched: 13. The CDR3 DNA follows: TGTGCCACCAGTGACCCCGGGACTAGGTCGCAACTTGAGCAGTTCTTC. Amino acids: CATSDPGTRSQLEQFF.

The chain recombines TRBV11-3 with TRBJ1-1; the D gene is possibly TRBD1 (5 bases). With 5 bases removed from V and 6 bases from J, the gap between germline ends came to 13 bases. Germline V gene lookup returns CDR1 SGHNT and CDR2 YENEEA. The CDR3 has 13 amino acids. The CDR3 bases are TGTGCCAGCAGCCGGGACCGGGACTCTGAAGCTTTCTTT. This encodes CASSRDRDSEAFF.

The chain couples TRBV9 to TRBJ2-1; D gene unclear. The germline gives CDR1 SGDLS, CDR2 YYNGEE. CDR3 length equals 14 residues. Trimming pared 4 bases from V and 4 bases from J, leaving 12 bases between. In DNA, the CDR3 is TGTGCCAGCAGCCTTGAGGCCCGATACAATGAGCAGTTCTTC. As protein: CASSLEARYNEQFF.